The 24 T cell receptor beta chains given below trace back to one sample, sequenced in a study of TIL therapy for anti-PD-1-resistant metastatic lung cancer. Time point denoted: pre-treatment sample, taken before nivolumab and TIL therapy. Pleural nodules or supraclavicular lymph nodes made up most of the excised metastases sampled. The libraries were made with immunoSEQ v3. Only in-frame clones appear in the TCRdb table, and some are missing; sequencing was by immunoSEQ multiplex PCR. The sample carries more than 90,000 clones, around three fifths recorded once. The material was tumor tissue, obtained at baseline. All receptors derive from a person between 25 and 80 years old with non-small cell lung cancer.

The V gene is TRBV28, the J gene TRBJ2-2; TRBD2 is a possible D gene (6 bases). Germline CDR1 MDHEN, CDR2 SYDVKM. This CDR3 has 15 amino acids. V was cut by 10 bases and J by 2 bases, with 17 bases left in between. CDR3 sequence reads: CATGRGILNTGELFF. CDR3 coding DNA: TGTGCCACCGGGAGAGGGATACTAAACACCGGGGAGCTGTTTTTT.

The table lists this clone with a few counts. The DNA of the CDR3 is TGTGCCAGCAGCTACCCTCCTGAAAAACTGTTTTTT. It yields the protein CASSYPPEKLFF. V gene TRBV14 combines with J gene TRBJ1-4; D is unresolved. Germline CDR1 reads SGHDN; CDR2 reads FVKESK. V dropped 5 bases and J dropped 7 bases, with 8 bases sitting between them. The CDR3 contains 12 residues.

There are a few counts of this clone. The chain links TRBV6-2 or TRBV6-3 to TRBJ1-2; D is undetermined. Per germline, CDR1 MNHEY and CDR2 SVGEGT. The CDR3 contains 12 residues. V was pared by 5 bases and J by 4 bases, with 8 bases between. The CDR3 nucleotides read TGTGCCAGCAGTCGCCGGCCCTATGGCTACACCTTC. It is translated as CASSRRPYGYTF.

This chain uses TRBV5-1 with TRBJ2-3; D gene ambiguous. Germline-derived CDR1 and CDR2 are SGHRS and YFSETQ. Trimming pared 0 bases from V and 0 bases from J, leaving 5 bases between. The CDR3 consists of 14 residues. CDR3 loop: CASSLETSTDTQYF. CDR3 DNA sequence: TGCGCCAGCAGCTTGGAAACTAGCACAGATACGCAGTATTTT.

This clone showed up just a few times. This chain links TRBV7-2 with TRBJ2-5, with 9 bases identical to TRBD1. Trimming took 5 bases from V and 5 from J; bases not matched to a gene: 9. This CDR3 comprises 15 residues. Germline loops: CDR1 SGHTA, CDR2 FQGNSA. CDR3 sequence reads: CASSHQAGQGETQYF. As DNA, the CDR3 is TGTGCCAGCAGCCACCAAGCGGGACAGGGTGAGACCCAGTACTTC.

The V and J genes are TRBV7-9 and TRBJ2-5; the D is unclear. The CDR3 sequence is 15 residues long. The ends were cut back, 2 bases at V and 5 bases at J, with 15 bases in the middle. Germline V gives CDR1 SEHNR, CDR2 FQNEAQ (reference sequence). Here the CDR3 DNA reads TGTGCCAGCAGCTTACTCTCCGGATTTGGTGAGACCCAGTACTTC. This codes for CASSLLSGFGETQYF.

CDR3 loop: CASSLQSGIGSTGEQYF. CDR3 sequence (DNA): TGTGCCAGCAGTTTGCAGAGCGGGATCGGCTCGACGGGTGAGCAGTACTTC. This chain connects TRBV28 to TRBJ2-7, with TRBD2 identical over 7 bases. The CDR3 sequence is 17 residues long. Per germline, CDR1 MDHEN and CDR2 SYDVKM. Trimming took 3 bases from V and 7 from J; bases not matched to a gene: 18.

V and J are TRBV3-1 (or the pseudogene TRBV3-2) and TRBJ2-5, with no clear D. Trimming shortened V by 0 bases and J by 0 bases, and 2 bases separated the two germline ends. This CDR3 contains 13 residues. Per germline, CDR1 LGHDT and CDR2 YNNKEL (reference sequence). The CDR3 loop is CASSQEDQETQYF. The CDR3 coding sequence is TGTGCCAGCAGCCAAGAGGACCAAGAGACCCAGTACTTC.

This clone was detected a few times. This rearrangement joins TRBV7-9 to TRBJ2-1, with 8 bases identical to TRBD2. CDR3 length equals 15 residues. V was pared by 3 bases and J by 8 bases, with 9 bases of the junction left unmatched. CDR1 and CDR2 (germline): SEHNR, FQNEAQ (reference sequence). CDR3 DNA sequence: TGTGCCAGCAGCTTCGGGCGGGGGGTGAGCCATGAGCAGTTCTTC. As protein: CASSFGRGVSHEQFF. Drawing the rest from reference TRBV7-9 and TRBJ2-1, the complete variable domain is DTGVSQNPRHKITKRGQNVTFRCDPISEHNRLYWYRQTLGQGPEFLTYFQNEAQLEKSRLLSDRFSAERPKGSFSTLEIQRTEQGDSAMYLCASSFGRGVSHEQFFGPGTRLTVL.

The V gene is TRBV6-6, the J gene TRBJ2-7; no definite D call. This CDR3 has 12 amino acids. CDR1 and CDR2 from the germline V gene are MNHNY and SVGAGI (reference sequence). V lost 7 bases and J lost 6, with 13 bases in between. The CDR3 DNA follows: TGTGCCAGCACCCTTAACATGCGCGAGCAGTACTTC. It yields the protein CASTLNMREQYF.

The gene calls are TRBV10-3 and TRBJ2-5; tentative D call: TRBD1 (6 bases). The CDR3 sequence is 14 residues long. Germline CDR1 and CDR2: ENHRY and SYGVKD. V lost 6 bases, J lost 2 bases, and 13 bases lay in between. The CDR3 is CAISLRGGQETQYF. The DNA of the CDR3 is TGTGCCATCAGCCTCAGGGGTGGGCAAGAGACCCAGTACTTC.

This rearrangement joins TRBV9 to TRBJ2-3; 10 bases agree with TRBD2. The CDR3 totals 17 residues. CDR1 is SGDLS, CDR2 YYNGEE, per germline. V lost 0 bases, J lost 3 bases, and 7 bases stayed unmatched. The CDR3: CASSVGLSGGKTDTQYF. The CDR3 nucleotides are TGTGCCAGCAGCGTAGGGCTTAGCGGGGGGAAGACAGATACGCAGTATTTT. Full variable domain (remainder filled in from reference TRBV9 and TRBJ2-3): DSGVTQTPKHLITATGQRVTLRCSPRSGDLSVYWYQQSLDQGLQFLIQYYNGEERAKGNILERFSAQQFPDLHSELNLSSLELGDSALYFCASSVGLSGGKTDTQYFGPGTRLTVL.

The CDR3 nucleotides are TGTGCCAGCAGTACCCCGGCAGGGGCTCAAGAGACCCAGTACTTC. This sequence encodes CASSTPAGAQETQYF. The chain joins TRBV28 to TRBJ2-5; possibly TRBD1 for D (6 bases). The CDR3 is 15 residues long. Germline lookup yields CDR1 MDHEN and CDR2 SYDVKM. V was pared by 5 bases and J by 2 bases, with 15 bases between.

Only one count was recorded for this clone. The chain uses TRBV6-2 or TRBV6-3 and TRBJ2-3; D is unclear. Germline V gene sequence: CDR1 MNHEY, CDR2 SVGEGT. This CDR3 is built from 15 residues. The V and J ends lost 0 bases and 0 bases respectively, with 7 bases between them. CDR3 coding DNA: TGTGCCAGCAGTTACTCGGAGACCAGCACAGATACGCAGTATTTT. Amino acid sequence: CASSYSETSTDTQYF.

The rearrangement uses TRBV6-5 and TRBJ1-4; no reliable D call. The germline gives CDR1 MNHEY, CDR2 SVGAGI. The CDR3 runs to 15 residues. Trimming removed 8 bases from V and 4 bases from J, with 17 bases in between. CDR3 sequence reads: CASPSLFSFNEKLFF. The CDR3 region has the DNA TGTGCCAGCCCAAGCTTATTTTCCTTTAATGAAAAACTGTTTTTT.

The chain combines TRBV3-1 (or the pseudogene TRBV3-2) with TRBJ2-7; D uncertain. This CDR3 contains 11 residues. V was trimmed by 2 bases and J by 5 bases, leaving 4 bases between them. The germline CDR1 and CDR2 sequences are LGHDT and YNNKEL (reference sequence). The CDR3: CASSQLNEQYF. Written as DNA, the CDR3 is TGTGCCAGCAGCCAATTGAACGAGCAGTACTTC.

This clone has just a few counts. The V gene is TRBV27, the J gene TRBJ2-1, with D possibly being TRBD1 (6 bases). Germline CDR1 MNHEY, CDR2 SMNVEV (reference sequence). The CDR3 runs to 12 residues. V was pared by 5 bases and J by 12 bases, with 14 bases between. The CDR3 DNA follows: TGTGCCAGCAGTAGGACAGTTCGGGCGCAGTTCTTC. Translation gives CASSRTVRAQFF.

With respect to this clone: Within the sample, other DNA sequences also encode this same CDR3. The chain has TRBV7-9 and TRBJ2-3; 9 bases agree with TRBD2. The CDR3 loop spans 16 amino acids. Trimming at V came to 4 bases and at J to 1 base, leaving 6 bases not matched to a gene. Germline V gene lookup returns CDR1 SEHNR and CDR2 FQNEAQ (reference sequence). The CDR3 DNA reads as TGTGCCAGCAGCTCTCCAGCGGGGGGCGGCACAGATACGCAGTATTTT. It is translated as CASSSPAGGGTDTQYF.

V usage is TRBV28 and J usage is TRBJ1-1, with D perhaps TRBD1 (6 bases). The CDR3 spans 15 residues. V was pared by 4 bases and J by 4 bases, with 16 bases between. Germline CDR1 and CDR2: MDHEN and SYDVKM. CDR3 coding DNA: TGTGCCAGCAGTTCGTTACTACAGGGCGGCACTGAAGCTTTCTTT. Translation gives CASSSLLQGGTEAFF.

A single count supports this clone. This chain links TRBV24-1 with TRBJ1-3; no clear D gene. V was clipped by 4 bases and J by 0 bases, with 9 bases between them. CDR3 length equals 15 residues. Germline assignment: CDR1 KGHDR and CDR2 SFDVKD. The CDR3 DNA reads as TGTGCCACCAGTGACTCGCGGAGCTCTGGAAACACCATATATTTT. Encoded protein: CATSDSRSSGNTIYF.

A few counts support this clone. The chain links TRBV4-1 to TRBJ1-3; D is uncertain. V was cut by 3 bases and J by 0 bases, with 12 bases left in between. The CDR3 spans 16 residues. CDR1 is MGHRA, CDR2 YSYEKL, per germline. CDR3 amino acids: CASSHPGRTSGNTIYF. The CDR3 bases are TGCGCCAGCAGCCACCCCGGACGGACCTCTGGAAACACCATATATTTT.

The chain couples TRBV18 to TRBJ2-7; unclear D gene. The germline V gene encodes CDR1 KGHSH and CDR2 LQKENI. The V end lost 5 bases, the J end lost 7 bases, and 6 bases lay between the germline ends. The CDR3 covers 10 residues. This chain's CDR3 is CASSAIEQYF. Written as DNA, the CDR3 is TGTGCCAGCTCAGCAATAGAGCAGTACTTC. Together with reference TRBV18 and TRBJ2-7, the CDR3 gives the full variable domain: NAGVMQNPRHLVRRRGQEARLRCSPMKGHSHVYWYRQLPEEGLKFMVYLQKENIIDESGMPKERFSAEFPKEGPSILRIQQVVRGDSAAYFCASSAIEQYFGPGTRLTVT.

This clone was seen only a few times. The V and J genes are TRBV7-6 and TRBJ1-3; D is undetermined. CDR1 is SGHVS and CDR2 is FNYEAQ in the germline V gene. This CDR3 contains 17 residues. The V gene lost 2 bases and the J gene lost 4 bases, with 18 bases spanning the gap. The CDR3 region is CASSLSSGPPWGNTIYF. CDR3 nucleotide sequence: TGTGCCAGCAGCTTATCCTCGGGTCCTCCTTGGGGAAACACCATATATTTT.

The chain is built from TRBV19 and TRBJ2-7; TRBD1 agrees at 7 bases. Germline values: CDR1 LNHDA, CDR2 SQIVND (reference sequence). The CDR3 totals 14 residues. The junction had 7 bases not matched to a gene; V was cut back by 5 bases and J by 3 bases. CDR3 in amino acids: CASSQGTANYEQYF. CDR3 in DNA: TGTGCCAGTAGTCAAGGGACAGCGAACTACGAGCAGTACTTC.